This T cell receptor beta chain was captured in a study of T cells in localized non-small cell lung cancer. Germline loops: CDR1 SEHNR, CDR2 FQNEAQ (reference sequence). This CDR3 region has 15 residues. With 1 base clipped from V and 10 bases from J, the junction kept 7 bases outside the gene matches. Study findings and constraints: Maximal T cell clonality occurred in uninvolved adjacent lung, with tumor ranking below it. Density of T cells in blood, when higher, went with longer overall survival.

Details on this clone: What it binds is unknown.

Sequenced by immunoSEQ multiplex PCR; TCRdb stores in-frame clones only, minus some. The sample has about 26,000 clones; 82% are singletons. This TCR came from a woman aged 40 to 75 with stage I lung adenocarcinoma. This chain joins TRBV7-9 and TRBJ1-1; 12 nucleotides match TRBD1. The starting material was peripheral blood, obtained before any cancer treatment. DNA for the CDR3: TGTGCCAGCAGCTTAGAGGGACAGGGGGCTTTCATAGCTTTCTTT. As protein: CASSLEGQGAFIAFF.